The 17 T cell receptor beta chains given below trace back to one sample, sequenced in a study of pediatric ulcerative colitis. Sequencing was performed with immunoSEQ multiplex PCR; in TCRdb, only in-frame clones are kept and a portion is missing. Among 44,000 or so clones listed, around 78% were seen once. Rectal tissue came from one to two pinch biopsies taken at colonoscopy. Input material: gut tissue. Source of these receptors: a girl aged 10-17 years with moderate ulcerative colitis.

Only one count was recorded for this clone. Here the CDR3 DNA reads TGTGCCAGCAGCTTTATCTCTTTCGAAGCTTTCTTT. This codes for CASSFISFEAFF. This chain links TRBV7-9 with TRBJ1-1; D gene unclear. This CDR3 has 12 residues. Germline V gives CDR1 SEHNR, CDR2 FQNEAQ (reference sequence). Trimming pared 3 bases from V and 8 bases from J, leaving 10 bases between.

The chain employs TRBV6-5 and TRBJ2-1; maybe TRBD2 (5 bases). Germline V gene sequence: CDR1 MNHEY, CDR2 SVGAGI. The CDR3 consists of 15 residues. V was pared by 0 bases and J by 2 bases, with 8 bases between. The CDR3 here is CASSYSQRPYNEQFF. CDR3 DNA: TGTGCCAGCAGTTACTCGCAGCGGCCCTACAATGAGCAGTTCTTC.

This clone was seen a few times. CDR3 protein: CASSVGQNTGELFF. CDR3 nucleotides: TGTGCCAGCAGCGTAGGACAGAACACCGGGGAGCTGTTTTTT. The chain has TRBV9 and TRBJ2-2; D is undetermined. V lost 0 bases and J lost 1, with 4 bases in between. The length of the CDR3 is 14 residues. CDR1 is SGDLS, CDR2 YYNGEE, per germline.

This clone occurred once. The V gene is TRBV19, the J gene TRBJ1-5, with TRBD1 as a possible D gene (6 bases). CDR3 length equals 16 residues. Trimming left V 5 bases short and J 1 base short, with 15 bases between. CDR1 is LNHDA and CDR2 is SQIVND in the germline V gene (reference sequence). CDR3 bases: TGTGCCAGTAGTCTCGGGGGGGGCGAGAGCAATCAGCCCCAGCATTTT. Translation gives CASSLGGGESNQPQHF.

J is TRBJ2-7 and V is TRBV4-2; 7 bases map to TRBD2. The CDR3 runs 14 residues. Germline CDR1 and CDR2: LGHNA and YNFKEQ. J lost 4 bases, V lost 0 bases, and 3 bases had no gene match. This CDR3 reads CASSQDLGGYEQYF. The CDR3 DNA sequence: TGTGCCAGCAGCCAAGATCTGGGAGGGTACGAGCAGTACTTC.

The chain combines TRBV7-2 with TRBJ1-5, with D perhaps TRBD1 (5 bases). Trimming stripped 3 bases from V and 4 bases from J, with 7 bases between. CDR1 and CDR2 (germline): SGHTA, FQGNSA. The CDR3 spans 13 residues. The CDR3 loop reads CASSFGANQPQHF. The CDR3 DNA reads as TGTGCCAGCAGCTTTGGGGCAAATCAGCCCCAGCATTTT.

This clone was seen just once. The CDR3 loop is CATSRDLGQRSARYNEQFF. CDR3 DNA: TGTGCCACCAGCAGAGATTTAGGCCAGCGGAGCGCGCGCTACAATGAGCAGTTCTTC. The chain is built from TRBV15 and TRBJ2-1, with a weak D call TRBD2 (5 bases). V gave up 0 bases and J gave up 3 bases, with 21 bases separating them. The CDR3 is made up of 19 amino acids. Germline V lookup: CDR1 LNHNV, CDR2 YYDKDF (reference sequence).

The CDR3 sequence is CASSPGVEGTQAFF. The CDR3 bases are TGCGCCAGCAGCCCTGGCGTTGAGGGTACCCAAGCTTTCTTT. V usage is TRBV5-1 and J usage is TRBJ1-1; D is unclear. CDR3 size: 14 residues. Germline CDR1 reads SGHRS; CDR2 reads YFSETQ. Trimming stripped 4 bases from V and 9 bases from J, with 19 bases between.

The V and J genes are TRBV28 and TRBJ1-1; no reliable D call. Looked up from germline, CDR1 is MDHEN and CDR2 is SYDVKM. V gave up 4 bases and J gave up 6 bases, with 6 bases separating them. CDR3 length: 11 amino acids. CDR3 nucleotides: TGTGCCAGCAGTTCCGCCTCTGAAGCTTTCTTT. Amino acids: CASSSASEAFF.

The genes are TRBV7-8 and TRBJ2-3; 8 bases are a match to TRBD1. Germline-derived CDR1 and CDR2 are SGHVS and FQNEAQ. V was pared by 5 bases and J by 4 bases, with 5 bases of the junction left unmatched. The CDR3 spans 14 residues. CDR3 DNA sequence: TGTGCCAGCAGCCCAGGGGGCCATGCAGATACGCAGTATTTT. Translating it yields CASSPGGHADTQYF. The variable domain in full, completed from reference TRBV7-8 and TRBJ2-3, reads GAGVSQSPRYKVAKRGQDVALRCDPISGHVSLFWYQQALGQGPEFLTYFQNEAQLDKSGLPSDRFFAERPEGSVSTLKIQRTQQEDSAVYLCASSPGGHADTQYFGPGTRLTVL.

The V gene is TRBV10-2, the J gene TRBJ1-1, with D possibly matching TRBD1 (5 bases). V was pared by 8 bases and J by 1 base, with 17 bases between. There are 15 residues in the CDR3. From germline, CDR1 is WSHSY and CDR2 SAAADI. The CDR3 sequence is CASSTPATGNTEAFF. The CDR3 region has the DNA TGCGCCAGCTCAACCCCCGCAACAGGGAACACTGAAGCTTTCTTT.

This clone occurred a few times. V and J are TRBV5-1 and TRBJ2-1, with D tentatively TRBD2 (5 bases). Germline CDR1 reads SGHRS; CDR2 reads YFSETQ. CDR3 size: 13 residues. Trimming removed 0 bases from V and 9 bases from J, with 10 bases in between. CDR3 residues: CASSLASEGEQFF. DNA of the CDR3: TGCGCCAGCAGCTTGGCGTCAGAGGGTGAGCAGTTCTTC.

The V call is TRBV2, the J call TRBJ2-3; D ambiguous. The V end lost 6 bases, the J end lost 1 base, and 8 bases lay between the germline ends. Germline loops: CDR1 SNHLY, CDR2 FYNNEI. The CDR3 runs 13 residues. Written as DNA, the CDR3 is TGTGCCAGCAGCTCACTCGGCACAGATACGCAGTATTTT. Protein sequence: CASSSLGTDTQYF.

This clone has only a few counts. V and J are TRBV6-1 and TRBJ1-5; no reliable D call. V dropped 7 bases and J dropped 1 base, with 14 bases sitting between them. CDR1 is MNHNS and CDR2 is SASEGT in the germline V gene. The CDR3 is 15 residues long. The CDR3 nucleotides are TGTGCCAGCACCTTATGGCTGGGCAGCAATCAGCCCCAGCATTTT. This gives the protein CASTLWLGSNQPQHF.

This rearrangement joins TRBV4-3 to TRBJ1-6; the D gene is possibly TRBD1 (5 bases). CDR1 is LGHNA, CDR2 YSLEER, per germline. The CDR3 contains 14 residues. Between the trimmed V and J ends, which lost 1 base and 7 bases, there was a span of 8 bases. The CDR3 region is CASSQGQRNSPLHF. The CDR3 DNA reads TGCGCCAGCAGCCAAGGACAGAGGAATTCACCCCTCCACTTT.

This clone was seen just once. This sequence joins TRBV6-5 and TRBJ1-5, with D unclear. CDR1 MNHEY and CDR2 SVGAGI come from the germline V gene. The CDR3 runs to 15 residues. Deletions cut 6 bases from V and 2 bases from J, with 14 bases between. CDR3 sequence (DNA): TGTGCCAGCAGACCCCTTTCCGAGGGCAATCAGCCCCAGCATTTT. This gives the protein CASRPLSEGNQPQHF.

The rearrangement uses TRBV11-2 and TRBJ2-5; TRBD1 agrees at 7 bases. V was pared by 0 bases and J by 5 bases, with 6 bases of the junction left unmatched. The CDR3 runs 15 residues. Germline V gene sequence: CDR1 SGHAT, CDR2 FQNNGV. CDR3 sequence: CASSLDSTGRETQYF. CDR3 nucleotides: TGTGCCAGCAGCTTAGACTCGACAGGGCGGGAGACCCAGTACTTC.